This T cell receptor (beta chain) is from a study of cytomegalovirus exposure and HLA in healthy donors. Study-wide background: A prior study identified just under 120 million unique TCR beta sequences from roughly 180 million T cells.

This clone was observed a single time. Its antigen is unidentified. From germline, CDR1 is LNHDA and CDR2 SQIVND (reference sequence). V was clipped by 4 bases and J by 0 bases, with 6 bases between them. CDR3 length equals 13 residues. Study results and caveats: Sequencing likely produced, as an artifact, a cluster of highly shared sequence variants. Solely CMV serostatus was available to characterize immune exposure.

In the PCR, 60 Vbeta and 13 Jbeta primers were used. Sequencing used immunoSEQ multiplex PCR; TCRdb keeps in-frame clones, though not all of them. The sample records approximately 250,000 clones, 70% to 90% being singletons. The chain employs TRBV19 and TRBJ1-1; no clear D gene. The sample comprised PBMCs. This clonotype was sampled from a girl aged 2 to 10 in good health and CMV-seronegative. CDR3: CASSTVMNTEAFF. In DNA form, the CDR3 reads TGTGCCAGTAGTACAGTCATGAACACTGAAGCTTTCTTT.